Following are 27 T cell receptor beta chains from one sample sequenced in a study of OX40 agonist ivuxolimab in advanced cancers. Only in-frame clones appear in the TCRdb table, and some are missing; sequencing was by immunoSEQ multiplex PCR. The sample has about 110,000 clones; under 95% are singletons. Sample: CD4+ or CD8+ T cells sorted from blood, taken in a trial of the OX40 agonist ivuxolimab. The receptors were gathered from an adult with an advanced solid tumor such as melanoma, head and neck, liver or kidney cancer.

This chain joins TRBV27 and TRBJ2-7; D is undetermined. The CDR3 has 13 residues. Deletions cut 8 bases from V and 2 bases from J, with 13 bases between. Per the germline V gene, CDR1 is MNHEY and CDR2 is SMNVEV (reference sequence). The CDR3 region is CASGSISAYEQYF. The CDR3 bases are TGTGCCAGCGGGTCAATATCAGCCTACGAGCAGTACTTC.

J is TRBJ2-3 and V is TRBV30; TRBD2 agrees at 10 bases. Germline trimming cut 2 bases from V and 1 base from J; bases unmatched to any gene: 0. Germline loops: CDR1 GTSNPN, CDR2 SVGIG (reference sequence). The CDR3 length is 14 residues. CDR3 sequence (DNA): TGTGCCTGGAGTACTAGCGGGGGCACAGATACGCAGTATTTT. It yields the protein CAWSTSGGTDTQYF.

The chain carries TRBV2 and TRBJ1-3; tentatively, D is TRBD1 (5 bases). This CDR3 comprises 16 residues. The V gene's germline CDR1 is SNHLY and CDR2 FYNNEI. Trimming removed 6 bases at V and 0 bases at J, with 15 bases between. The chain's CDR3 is CASRRDGLSSGNTIYF. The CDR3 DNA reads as TGTGCCAGCAGGAGGGACGGATTAAGCTCTGGAAACACCATATATTTT.

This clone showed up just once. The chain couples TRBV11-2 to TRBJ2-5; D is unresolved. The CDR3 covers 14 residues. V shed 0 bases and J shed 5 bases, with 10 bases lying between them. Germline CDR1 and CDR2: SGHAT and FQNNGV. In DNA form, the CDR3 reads TGTGCCAGCAGCTTAGATATGGGGATGGAGACCCAGTACTTC. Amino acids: CASSLDMGMETQYF.

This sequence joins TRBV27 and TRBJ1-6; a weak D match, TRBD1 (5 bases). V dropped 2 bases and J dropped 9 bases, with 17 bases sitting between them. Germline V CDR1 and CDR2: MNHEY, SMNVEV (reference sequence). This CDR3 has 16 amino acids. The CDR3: CASSLGRKGVGSPLHF. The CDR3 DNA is TGTGCCAGCAGTTTAGGGAGGAAAGGGGTTGGTTCACCCCTCCACTTT.

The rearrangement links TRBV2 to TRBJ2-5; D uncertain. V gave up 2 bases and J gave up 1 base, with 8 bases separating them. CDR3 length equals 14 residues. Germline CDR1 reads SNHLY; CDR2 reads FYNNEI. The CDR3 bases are TGTGCCAGCAGTGAAAGGGCTACCCAAGAGACCCAGTACTTC. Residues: CASSERATQETQYF.

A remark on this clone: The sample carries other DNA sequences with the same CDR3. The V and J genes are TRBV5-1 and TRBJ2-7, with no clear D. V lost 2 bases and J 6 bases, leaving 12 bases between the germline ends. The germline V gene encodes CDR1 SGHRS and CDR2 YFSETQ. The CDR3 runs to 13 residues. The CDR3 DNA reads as TGCGCCAGCAGCTTCGACCCCCTGGGCGAGCAGTACTTC. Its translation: CASSFDPLGEQYF.

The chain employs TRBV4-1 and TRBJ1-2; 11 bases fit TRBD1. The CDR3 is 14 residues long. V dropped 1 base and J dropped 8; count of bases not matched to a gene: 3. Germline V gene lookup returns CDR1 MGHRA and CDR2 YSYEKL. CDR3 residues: CASSQGTGGFGYTF. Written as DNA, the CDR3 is TGCGCCAGCAGCCAAGGGACAGGGGGCTTCGGCTACACCTTC.

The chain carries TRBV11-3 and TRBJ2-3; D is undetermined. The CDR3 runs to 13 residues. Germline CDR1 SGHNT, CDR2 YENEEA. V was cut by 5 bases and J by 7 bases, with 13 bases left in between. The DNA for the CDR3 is TGTGCCAGCAGCCCCTATAGGGTAAATACGCAGTATTTT. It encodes CASSPYRVNTQYF.

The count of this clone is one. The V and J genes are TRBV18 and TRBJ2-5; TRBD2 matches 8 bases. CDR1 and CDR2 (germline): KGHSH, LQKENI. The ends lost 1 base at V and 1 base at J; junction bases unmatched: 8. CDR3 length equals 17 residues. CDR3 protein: CASSPRHLRGAQETQYF. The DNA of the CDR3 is TGTGCCAGCTCACCACGCCACTTGCGGGGGGCCCAAGAGACCCAGTACTTC.

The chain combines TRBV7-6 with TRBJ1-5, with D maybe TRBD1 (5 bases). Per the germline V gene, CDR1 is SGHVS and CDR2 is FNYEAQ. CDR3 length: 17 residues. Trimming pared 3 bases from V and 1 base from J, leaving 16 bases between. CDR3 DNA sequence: TGTGCCAGCAGCTTTGGGGCGGAGAGCGCGAGCAATCAGCCCCAGCATTTT. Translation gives CASSFGAESASNQPQHF.

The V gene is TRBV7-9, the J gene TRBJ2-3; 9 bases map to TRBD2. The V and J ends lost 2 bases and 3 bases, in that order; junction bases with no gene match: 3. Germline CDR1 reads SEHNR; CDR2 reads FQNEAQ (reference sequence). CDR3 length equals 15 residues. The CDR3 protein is CASSLFLAGTDTQYF. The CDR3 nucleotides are TGTGCCAGCAGCTTATTTCTAGCGGGGACAGATACGCAGTATTTT.

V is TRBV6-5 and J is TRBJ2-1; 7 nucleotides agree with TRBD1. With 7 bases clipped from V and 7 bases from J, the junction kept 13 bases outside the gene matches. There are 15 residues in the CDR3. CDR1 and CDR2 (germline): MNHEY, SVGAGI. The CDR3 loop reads CASTRLNTDRNEQFF. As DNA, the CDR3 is TGTGCCAGCACCCGCCTCAATACGGACAGGAATGAGCAGTTCTTC.

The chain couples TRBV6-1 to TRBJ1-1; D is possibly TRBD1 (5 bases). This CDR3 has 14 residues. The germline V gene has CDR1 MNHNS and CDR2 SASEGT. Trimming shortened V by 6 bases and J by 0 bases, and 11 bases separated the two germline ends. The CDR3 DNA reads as TGTGCCAGCAGCCGGGACGGGATGAACACTGAAGCTTTCTTT. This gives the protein CASSRDGMNTEAFF.

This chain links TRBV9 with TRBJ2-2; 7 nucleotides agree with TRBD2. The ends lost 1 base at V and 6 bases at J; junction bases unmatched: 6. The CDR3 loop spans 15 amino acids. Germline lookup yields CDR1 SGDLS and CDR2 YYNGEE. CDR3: CASSVTSDGSGELFF. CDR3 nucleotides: TGTGCCAGCAGCGTAACTAGCGATGGGTCCGGGGAGCTGTTTTTT.

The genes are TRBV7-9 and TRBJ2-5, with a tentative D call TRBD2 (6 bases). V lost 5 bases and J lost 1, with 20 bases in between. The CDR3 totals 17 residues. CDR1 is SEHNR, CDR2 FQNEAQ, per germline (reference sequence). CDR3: CASSQTSGLGVQETQYF. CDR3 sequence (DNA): TGTGCCAGCAGCCAAACGTCGGGACTCGGGGTCCAAGAGACCCAGTACTTC.

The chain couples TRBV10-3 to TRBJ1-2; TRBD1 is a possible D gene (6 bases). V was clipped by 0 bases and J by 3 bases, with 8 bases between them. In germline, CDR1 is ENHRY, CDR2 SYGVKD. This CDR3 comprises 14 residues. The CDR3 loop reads CAISESKGDYGYTF. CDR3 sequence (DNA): TGTGCCATCAGTGAGTCGAAGGGGGACTATGGCTACACCTTC.

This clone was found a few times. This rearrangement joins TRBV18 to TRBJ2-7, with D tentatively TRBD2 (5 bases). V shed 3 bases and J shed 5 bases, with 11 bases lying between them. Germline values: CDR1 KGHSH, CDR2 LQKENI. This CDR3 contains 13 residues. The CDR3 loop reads CASSPGGGDEQYF. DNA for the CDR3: TGTGCCAGCTCACCGGGTGGAGGCGACGAGCAGTACTTC.

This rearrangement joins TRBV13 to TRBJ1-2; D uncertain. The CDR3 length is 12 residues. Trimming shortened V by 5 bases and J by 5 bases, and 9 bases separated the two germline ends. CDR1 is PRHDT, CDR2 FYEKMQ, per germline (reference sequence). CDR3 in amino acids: CASSPRSYGYTF. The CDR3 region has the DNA TGTGCCAGCAGCCCCCGTAGTTATGGCTACACCTTC.

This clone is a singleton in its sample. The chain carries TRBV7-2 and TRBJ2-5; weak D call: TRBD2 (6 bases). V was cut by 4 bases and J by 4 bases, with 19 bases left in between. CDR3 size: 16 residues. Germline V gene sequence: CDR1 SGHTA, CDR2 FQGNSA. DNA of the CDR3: TGTGCCAGCAGCTCCTCCGGGCGGGGCCTAGGAGAGACCCAGTACTTC. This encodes CASSSSGRGLGETQYF. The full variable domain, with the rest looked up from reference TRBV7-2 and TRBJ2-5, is GAGVSQSPSNKVTEKGKDVELRCDPISGHTALYWYRQSLGQGLEFLIYFQGNSAPDKSGLPSDRFSAERTGGSVSTLTIQRTQQEDSAVYLCASSSSGRGLGETQYFGPGTRLLVL.

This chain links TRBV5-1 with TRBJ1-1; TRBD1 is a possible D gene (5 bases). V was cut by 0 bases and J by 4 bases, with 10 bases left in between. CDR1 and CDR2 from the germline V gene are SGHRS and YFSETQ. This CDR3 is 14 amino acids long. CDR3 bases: TGCGCCAGCAGCTTGGTGGGGGAGAGCACTGAAGCTTTCTTT. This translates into CASSLVGESTEAFF.

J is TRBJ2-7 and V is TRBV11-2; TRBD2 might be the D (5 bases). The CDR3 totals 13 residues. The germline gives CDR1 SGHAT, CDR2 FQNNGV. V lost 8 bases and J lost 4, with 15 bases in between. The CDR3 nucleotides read TGTGCCAGCGGACTCGGGCGGGTGTACGAGCAGTACTTC. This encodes CASGLGRVYEQYF.

The CDR3 region has the DNA TGTGCCAGCAGCTTTGGGGGCCGTTTGAACACTGAAGCTTTCTTT. This encodes CASSFGGRLNTEAFF. This rearrangement joins TRBV7-3 to TRBJ1-1; tentative D call: TRBD1 (6 bases). The CDR3 sequence is 15 residues long. V was cut by 3 bases and J by 0 bases, with 11 bases left in between. From germline, CDR1 is SGHTA and CDR2 FQGTGA.

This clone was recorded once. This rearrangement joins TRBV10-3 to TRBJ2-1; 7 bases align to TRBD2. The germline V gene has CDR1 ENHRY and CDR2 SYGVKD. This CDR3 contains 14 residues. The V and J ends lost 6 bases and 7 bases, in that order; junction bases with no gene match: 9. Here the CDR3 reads CAIRRSGMGNEQFF. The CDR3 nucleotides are TGTGCCATCAGGAGAAGCGGGATGGGGAATGAGCAGTTCTTC.

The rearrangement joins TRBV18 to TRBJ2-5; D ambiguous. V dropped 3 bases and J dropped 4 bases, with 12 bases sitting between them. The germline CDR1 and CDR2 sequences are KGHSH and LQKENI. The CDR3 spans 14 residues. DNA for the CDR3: TGTGCCAGCTCACCCATCGGTTATGGAGAGACCCAGTACTTC. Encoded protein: CASSPIGYGETQYF.

The DNA for the CDR3 is TGTGCCTGGAGTTGGGGACTAGCGGGAGGGTTCGCTGGGGCCAACGTCCTGACTTTC. Its protein product is CAWSWGLAGGFAGANVLTF. The genes are TRBV30 and TRBJ2-6; 16 bases are shared with TRBD2. Germline values: CDR1 GTSNPN, CDR2 SVGIG (reference sequence). This CDR3 has 19 residues. J gave up 2 bases and V 2 bases, and 6 bases lay outside the gene matches.

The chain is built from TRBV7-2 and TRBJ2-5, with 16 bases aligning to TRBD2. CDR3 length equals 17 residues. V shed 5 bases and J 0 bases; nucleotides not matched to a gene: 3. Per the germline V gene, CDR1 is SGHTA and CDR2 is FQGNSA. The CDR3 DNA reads TGTGCCAGCAGCAAGGGACTAGCGGGGGGGTACCAAGAGACCCAGTACTTC. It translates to CASSKGLAGGYQETQYF.